Detailed here is one TCR beta chain. Its cognate antigen is unknown. The entry originates in a study of OX40 agonist ivuxolimab in advanced cancers. On the study more broadly: Every 2 weeks, patients received ivuxolimab intravenously, dosed at 0.01 to 10 mg/kg. Of mixed ages from about 20 to 80 and averaging about 60 years, the group was 65% to 85% male.

Some clones are missing from TCRdb's copy, which holds only in-frame ones; the method was immunoSEQ multiplex PCR. This sample yields tens of thousands of clones, of which around four fifths are seen a single time; roughly 0.66% belongs to the top ten. Unmatched junction bases numbered 5, after V lost 4 bases and J lost 7 bases. This CDR3 is built from 15 residues. The germline V gene encodes CDR1 MNHNY and CDR2 SVGAGI (reference sequence). Findings of the study overall: More expanded clones were seen, on average, in CD8+ T cells than in CD4+. Among the lowest peripheral clonal expansion occurred in 0.1-3.0 mg/kg partial responders.

Source: CD4+ or CD8+ T cells sorted from blood, taken in a trial of the OX40 agonist ivuxolimab. This clonotype was sampled from an adult with an advanced solid tumor such as melanoma, head and neck, liver or kidney cancer. The V call is TRBV6-6, the J call TRBJ1-5, with 12 bases that match TRBD1. The CDR3: CASSSGTGGRQPQHF. DNA for the CDR3: TGTGCCAGCAGTTCCGGGACAGGGGGCAGGCAGCCCCAGCATTTT.